The T cell receptor (beta chain) described here comes from a study of blood T cell repertoires in COVID-19. With 5 bases removed from V and 13 bases from J, the gap between germline ends came to 20 bases. This CDR3 contains 13 residues. Per the germline V gene, CDR1 is MNHEY and CDR2 is SVGAGI. Clones were sequenced by immunoSEQ multiplex PCR, and TCRdb holds only the in-frame ones, with some missing. The table lists roughly 120,000 clones, approximately 82% of them singletons. The chain is built from TRBV6-5 and TRBJ2-5; tentatively, D is TRBD1 (6 bases). The clonotype was recovered from a man between 65 and 85 years old with active or convalescent COVID-19. The sample comprised peripheral blood. The CDR3 loop reads CASSPTGTFRGYF. CDR3 bases: TGTGCCAGCAGTCCCACGGGGACATTCCGCGGGTACTTC.